The clone carrying this TCR beta chain has only a few counts. This entry belongs to a study of response to subunit inactivated influenza vaccine. TCRdb fed the RT-PCR reads into MiXCR, producing one record per CDR3 protein. The sample has 180,000 or so distinct CDR3 sequences, 9.5% to 15% seen once. The germline V gene encodes CDR1 SEHNR and CDR2 FQNEAQ (reference sequence). V gave up 5 bases and J gave up 4 bases, with 18 bases separating them. The CDR3 has 15 amino acids. This same sample was also part of a study on T cells expressing NK-cell markers. That source notes: The authors made TCR beta cDNA libraries by 5'RACE template switching. This switching added a universal primer site and UMIs. Seven of the eight sequenced donors were classified as HCMV-seropositive, and one was classified as seronegative.

The source of this sequence is a man in his forties or fifties who received an inactivated influenza vaccine. The source was CD8+ T cells sorted from PBMCs, collected about 11 days after vaccination. The chain links TRBV7-9 to TRBJ2-7; D gene unclear. The CDR3 sequence is CASSGSDGSGYEQYF. CDR3 DNA sequence: TGTGCCAGCAGCGGGTCGGACGGGTCAGGATACGAGCAGTACTTC.